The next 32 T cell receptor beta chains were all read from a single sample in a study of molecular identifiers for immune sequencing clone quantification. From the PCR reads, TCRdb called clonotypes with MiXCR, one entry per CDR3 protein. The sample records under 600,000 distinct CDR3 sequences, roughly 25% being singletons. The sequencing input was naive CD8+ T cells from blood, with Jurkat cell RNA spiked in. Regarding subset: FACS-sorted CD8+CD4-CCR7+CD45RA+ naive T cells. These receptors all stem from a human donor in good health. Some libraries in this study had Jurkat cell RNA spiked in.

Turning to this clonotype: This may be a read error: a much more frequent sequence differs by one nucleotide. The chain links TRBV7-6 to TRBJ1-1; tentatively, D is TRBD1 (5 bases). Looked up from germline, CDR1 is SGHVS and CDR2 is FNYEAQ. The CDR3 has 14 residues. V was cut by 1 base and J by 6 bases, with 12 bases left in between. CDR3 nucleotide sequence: TGTGCCAGCAGCTTAGTGCTGCGGGGGGCTGAAGCTTTCTTT. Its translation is CASSLVLRGAEAFF.

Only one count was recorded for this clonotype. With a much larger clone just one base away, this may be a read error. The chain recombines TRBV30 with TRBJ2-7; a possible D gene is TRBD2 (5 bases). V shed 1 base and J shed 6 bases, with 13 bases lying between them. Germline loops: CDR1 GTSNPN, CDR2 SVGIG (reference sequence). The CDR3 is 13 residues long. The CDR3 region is CAWSGRLSVEQYF. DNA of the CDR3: TGTGCCTGGAGTGGCAGACTATCGGTCGAGCAGTACTTC.

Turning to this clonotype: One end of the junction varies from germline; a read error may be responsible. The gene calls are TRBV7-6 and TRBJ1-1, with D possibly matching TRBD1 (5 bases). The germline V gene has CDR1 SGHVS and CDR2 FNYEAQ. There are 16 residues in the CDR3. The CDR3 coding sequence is TGTGCCAGCAGCTTAAACGCTGGGGGGGAGAACGCTGAAGCTTTCTTT. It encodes CASSLNAGGENAEAFF.

The CDR3 DNA reads TGTGCCAGCAGCGTATCTAGCGGGGGGGCGAGTGCGACAGATACGCAGTATTTT. It codes for CASSVSSGGASATDTQYF. This chain uses TRBV9 with TRBJ2-3, with 12 bases matching TRBD2. Germline loops: CDR1 SGDLS, CDR2 YYNGEE. V shed 1 base, J shed 3 bases, and the junction held 9 bases outside the gene matches. CDR3 length: 18 amino acids.

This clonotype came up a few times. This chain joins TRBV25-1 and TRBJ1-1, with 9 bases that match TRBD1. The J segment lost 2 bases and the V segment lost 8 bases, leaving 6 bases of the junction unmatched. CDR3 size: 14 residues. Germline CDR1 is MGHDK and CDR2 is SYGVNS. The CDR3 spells CASEQTGGNTEAFF. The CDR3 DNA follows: TGTGCCAGCGAACAAACAGGGGGCAACACTGAAGCTTTCTTT.

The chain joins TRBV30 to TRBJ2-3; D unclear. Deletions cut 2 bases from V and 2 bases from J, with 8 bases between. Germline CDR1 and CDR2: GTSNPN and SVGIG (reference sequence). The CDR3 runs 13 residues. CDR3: CAWSRVTTDTQYF. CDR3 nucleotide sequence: TGTGCCTGGAGTAGGGTGACCACAGATACGCAGTATTTT.

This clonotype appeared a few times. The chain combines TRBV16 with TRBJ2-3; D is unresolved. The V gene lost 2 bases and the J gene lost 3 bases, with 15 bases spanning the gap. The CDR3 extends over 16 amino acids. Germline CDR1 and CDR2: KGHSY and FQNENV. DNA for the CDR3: TGTGCCAGCAGCCAAGATAGGACGGTGATAACAGATACGCAGTATTTT. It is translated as CASSQDRTVITDTQYF.

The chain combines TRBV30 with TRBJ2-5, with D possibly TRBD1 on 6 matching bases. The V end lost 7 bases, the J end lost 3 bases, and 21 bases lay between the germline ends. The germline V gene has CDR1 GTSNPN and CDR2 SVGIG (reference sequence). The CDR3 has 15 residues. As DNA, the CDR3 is TGTGCCTACCAACCAGGAATAGGACAGAAAGAGACCCAGTACTTC. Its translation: CAYQPGIGQKETQYF.

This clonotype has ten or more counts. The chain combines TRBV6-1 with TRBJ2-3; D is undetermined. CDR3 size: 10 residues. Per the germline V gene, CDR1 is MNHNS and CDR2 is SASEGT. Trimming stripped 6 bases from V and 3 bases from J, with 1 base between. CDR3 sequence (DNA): TGTGCCAGCAGGACAGATACGCAGTATTTT. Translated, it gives CASRTDTQYF.

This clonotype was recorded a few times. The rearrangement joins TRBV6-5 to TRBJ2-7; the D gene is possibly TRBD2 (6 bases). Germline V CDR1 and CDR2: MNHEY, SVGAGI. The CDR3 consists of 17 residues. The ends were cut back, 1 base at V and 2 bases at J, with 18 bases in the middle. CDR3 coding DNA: TGTGCCAGCAGTTACTACCCGGGGGAGTCCGGTCCCTACGAGCAGTACTTC. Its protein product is CASSYYPGESGPYEQYF.

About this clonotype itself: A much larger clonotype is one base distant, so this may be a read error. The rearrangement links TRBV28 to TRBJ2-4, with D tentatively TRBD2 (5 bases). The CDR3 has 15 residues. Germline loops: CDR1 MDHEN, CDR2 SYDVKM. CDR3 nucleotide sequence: TGTGCCAGCAGTTATCGAGGGTTGGCCAAAAACATTCGGTACTTC. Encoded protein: CASSYRGLAKNIRYF.

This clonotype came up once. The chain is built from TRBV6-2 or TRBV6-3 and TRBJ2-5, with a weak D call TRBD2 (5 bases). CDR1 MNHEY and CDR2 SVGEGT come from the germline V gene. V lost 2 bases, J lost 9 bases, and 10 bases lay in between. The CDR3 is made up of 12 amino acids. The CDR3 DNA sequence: TGTGCCAGCAGTTACGCTGGGGAGCCCCAGTACTTC. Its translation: CASSYAGEPQYF.

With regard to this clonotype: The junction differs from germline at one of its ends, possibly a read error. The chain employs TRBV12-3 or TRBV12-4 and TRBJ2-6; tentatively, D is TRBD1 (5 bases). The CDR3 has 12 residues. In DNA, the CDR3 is TGTGCCATTACCTCTGGGGCCAGCGTCCTGACTTTC. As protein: CAITSGASVLTF.

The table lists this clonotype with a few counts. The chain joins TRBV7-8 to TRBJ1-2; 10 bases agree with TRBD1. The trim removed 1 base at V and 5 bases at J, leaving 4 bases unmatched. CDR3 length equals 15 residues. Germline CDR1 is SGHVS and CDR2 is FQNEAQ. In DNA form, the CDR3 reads TGTGCCAGCAGCTTAGAGACAGGGGGCAATTATGGCTACACCTTC. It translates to CASSLETGGNYGYTF.

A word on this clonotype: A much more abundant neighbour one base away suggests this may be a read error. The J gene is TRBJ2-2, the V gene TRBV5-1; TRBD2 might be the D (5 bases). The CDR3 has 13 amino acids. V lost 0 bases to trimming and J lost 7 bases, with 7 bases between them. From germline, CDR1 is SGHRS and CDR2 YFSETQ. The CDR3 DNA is TGCGCCAGCAGCTTGGGACTACTCGGGGAGCTGTTTTTT. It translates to CASSLGLLGELFF.

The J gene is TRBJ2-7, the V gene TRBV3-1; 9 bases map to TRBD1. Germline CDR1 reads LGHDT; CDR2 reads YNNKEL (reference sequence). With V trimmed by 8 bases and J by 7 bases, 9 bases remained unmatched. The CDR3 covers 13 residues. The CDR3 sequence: CASRPPGQGEQYF. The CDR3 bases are TGTGCCAGCCGCCCCCCCGGACAGGGGGAGCAGTACTTC.

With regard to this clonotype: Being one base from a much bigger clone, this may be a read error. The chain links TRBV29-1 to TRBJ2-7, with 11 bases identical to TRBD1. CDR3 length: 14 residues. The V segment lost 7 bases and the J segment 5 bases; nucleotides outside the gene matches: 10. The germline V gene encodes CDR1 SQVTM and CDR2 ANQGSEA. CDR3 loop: CSAGGRTGGDEQYF. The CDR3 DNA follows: TGCAGCGCCGGGGGGAGGACAGGGGGCGACGAGCAGTACTTC.

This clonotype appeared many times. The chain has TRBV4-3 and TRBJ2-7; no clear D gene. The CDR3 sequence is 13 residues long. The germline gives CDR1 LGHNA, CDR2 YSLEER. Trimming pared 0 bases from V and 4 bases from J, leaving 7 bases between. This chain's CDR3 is CASSQDVSYEQYF. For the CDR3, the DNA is TGCGCCAGCAGCCAAGATGTGAGTTACGAGCAGTACTTC.

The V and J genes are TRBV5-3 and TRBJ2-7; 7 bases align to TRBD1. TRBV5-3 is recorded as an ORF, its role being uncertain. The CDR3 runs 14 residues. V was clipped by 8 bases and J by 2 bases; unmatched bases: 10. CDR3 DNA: TGTGCCAGTCGAAATAGGGACAGAGCCTACGAGCAGTACTTC. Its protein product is CASRNRDRAYEQYF.

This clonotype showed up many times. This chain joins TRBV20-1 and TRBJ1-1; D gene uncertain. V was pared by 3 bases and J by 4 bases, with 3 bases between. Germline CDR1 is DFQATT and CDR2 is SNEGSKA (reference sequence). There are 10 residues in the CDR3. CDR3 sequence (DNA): TGCAGTGCTAGGTCCACTGAAGCTTTCTTT. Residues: CSARSTEAFF.

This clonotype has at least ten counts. The CDR3 reads CSASQLGASTDTQYF. CDR3 sequence (DNA): TGCAGTGCTAGTCAACTGGGGGCTAGCACAGATACGCAGTATTTT. The chain combines TRBV20-1 with TRBJ2-3, with D perhaps TRBD1 (6 bases). The germline V and J ends were trimmed by 3 bases and 0 bases, with 13 bases remaining between them. Germline V gives CDR1 DFQATT, CDR2 SNEGSKA (reference sequence). The CDR3 totals 15 residues.

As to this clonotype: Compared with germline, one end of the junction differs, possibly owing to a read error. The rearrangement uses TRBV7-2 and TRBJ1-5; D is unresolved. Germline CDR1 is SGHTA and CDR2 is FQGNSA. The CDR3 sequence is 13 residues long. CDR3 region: CANSLGGHQPQHF. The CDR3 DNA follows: TGTGCCAACAGCTTAGGTGGTCACCAGCCCCAGCATTTT. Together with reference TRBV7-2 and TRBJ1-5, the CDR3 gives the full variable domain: GAGVSQSPSNKVTEKGKDVELRCDPISGHTALYWYRQSLGQGLEFLIYFQGNSAPDKSGLPSDRFSAERTGGSVSTLTIQRTQQEDSAVYLCANSLGGHQPQHFGDGTRLSIL.

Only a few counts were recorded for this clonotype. In DNA form, the CDR3 reads TGTGCCAGCAGCTTAGGTACAGCGGCCCTCACAGATACGCAGTATTTT. This sequence encodes CASSLGTAALTDTQYF. V gene TRBV7-8 combines with J gene TRBJ2-3; D is perhaps TRBD2 (5 bases). This CDR3 spans 16 amino acids. CDR1 and CDR2 (germline): SGHVS, FQNEAQ. Trimming took off 1 base at V and 2 bases at J, with 13 bases between the two ends.

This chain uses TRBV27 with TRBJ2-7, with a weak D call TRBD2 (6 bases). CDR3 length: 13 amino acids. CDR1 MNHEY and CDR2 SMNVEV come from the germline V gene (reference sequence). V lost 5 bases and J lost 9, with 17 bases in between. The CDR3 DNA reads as TGTGCCAGCAGTGGCCTCTCGGGGGTAGGGCAGTACTTC. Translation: CASSGLSGVGQYF.

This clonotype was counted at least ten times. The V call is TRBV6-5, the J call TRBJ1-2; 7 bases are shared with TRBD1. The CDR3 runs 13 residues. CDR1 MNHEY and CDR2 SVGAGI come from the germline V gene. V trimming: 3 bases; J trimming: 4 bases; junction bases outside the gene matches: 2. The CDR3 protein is CASSYRTGYGYTF. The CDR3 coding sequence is TGTGCCAGCAGTTATAGGACAGGCTATGGCTACACCTTC.

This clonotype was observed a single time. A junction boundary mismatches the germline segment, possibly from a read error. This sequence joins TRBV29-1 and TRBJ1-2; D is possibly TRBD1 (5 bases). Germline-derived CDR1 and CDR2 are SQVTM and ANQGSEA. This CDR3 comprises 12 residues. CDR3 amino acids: CSVQQENYGYSF. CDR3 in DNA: TGCAGCGTCCAACAGGAGAACTATGGCTACTCCTTC.

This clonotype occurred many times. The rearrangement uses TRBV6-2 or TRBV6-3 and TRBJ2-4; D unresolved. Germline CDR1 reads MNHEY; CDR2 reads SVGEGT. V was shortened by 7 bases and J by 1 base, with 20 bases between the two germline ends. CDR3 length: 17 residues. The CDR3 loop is CASTYNGLVLAKNIQYF. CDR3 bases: TGTGCCAGCACCTACAATGGGCTGGTGCTGGCCAAAAACATTCAGTACTTC.

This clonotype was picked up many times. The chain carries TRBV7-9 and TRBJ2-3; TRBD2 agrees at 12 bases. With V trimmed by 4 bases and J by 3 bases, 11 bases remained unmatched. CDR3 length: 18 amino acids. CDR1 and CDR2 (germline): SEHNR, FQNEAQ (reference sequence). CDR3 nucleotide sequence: TGTGCCAGCAGCTCACCAGAGGTGACTAGCGGGGGTACAGATACGCAGTATTTT. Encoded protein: CASSSPEVTSGGTDTQYF.

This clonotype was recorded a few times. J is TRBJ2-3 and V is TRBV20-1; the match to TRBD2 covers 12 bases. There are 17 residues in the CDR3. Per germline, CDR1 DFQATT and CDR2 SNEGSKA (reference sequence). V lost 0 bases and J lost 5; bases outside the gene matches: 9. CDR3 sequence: CSARDPPSGGVGDTQYF. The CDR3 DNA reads TGCAGTGCTAGAGATCCCCCTAGCGGGGGGGTAGGAGATACGCAGTATTTT.

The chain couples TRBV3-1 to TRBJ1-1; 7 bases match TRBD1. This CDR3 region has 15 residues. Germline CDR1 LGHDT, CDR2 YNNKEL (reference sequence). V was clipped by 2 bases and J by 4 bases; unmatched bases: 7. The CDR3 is CASSQLSTGVTEAFF. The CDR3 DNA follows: TGTGCCAGCAGCCAACTGTCTACAGGGGTCACTGAAGCTTTCTTT.

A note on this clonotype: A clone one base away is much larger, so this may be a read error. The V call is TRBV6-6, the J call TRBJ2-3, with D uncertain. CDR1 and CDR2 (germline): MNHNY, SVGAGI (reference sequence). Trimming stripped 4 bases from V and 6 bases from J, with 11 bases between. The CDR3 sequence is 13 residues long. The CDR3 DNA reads TGTGCCAGCAGTTGTTGGGATCGCGATACGCAGTATTTT. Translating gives CASSCWDRDTQYF.

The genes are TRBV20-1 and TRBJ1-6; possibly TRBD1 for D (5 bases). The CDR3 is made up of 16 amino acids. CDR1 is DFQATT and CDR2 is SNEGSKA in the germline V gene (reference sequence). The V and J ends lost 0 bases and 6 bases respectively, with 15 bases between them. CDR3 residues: CSARDSRDPFNSPLHF. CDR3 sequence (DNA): TGCAGTGCTAGAGATTCCAGGGACCCATTTAATTCACCCCTCCACTTT.